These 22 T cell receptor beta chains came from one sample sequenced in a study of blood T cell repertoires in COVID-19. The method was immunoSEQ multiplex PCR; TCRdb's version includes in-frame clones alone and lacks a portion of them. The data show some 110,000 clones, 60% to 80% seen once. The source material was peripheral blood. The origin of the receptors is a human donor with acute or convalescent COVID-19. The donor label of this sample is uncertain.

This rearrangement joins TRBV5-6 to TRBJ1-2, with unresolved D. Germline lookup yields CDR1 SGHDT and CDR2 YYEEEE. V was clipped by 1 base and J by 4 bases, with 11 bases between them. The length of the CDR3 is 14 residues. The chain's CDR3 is CASSLFGGGYGYTF. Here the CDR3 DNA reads TGTGCCAGCAGCTTGTTCGGCGGTGGCTATGGCTACACCTTC.

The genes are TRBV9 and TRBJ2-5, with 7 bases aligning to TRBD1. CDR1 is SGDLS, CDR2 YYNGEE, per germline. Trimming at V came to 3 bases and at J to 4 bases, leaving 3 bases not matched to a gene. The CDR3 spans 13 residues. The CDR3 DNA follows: TGTGCCAGCAGCGCCGGGACAGCAGAGACCCAGTACTTC. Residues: CASSAGTAETQYF.

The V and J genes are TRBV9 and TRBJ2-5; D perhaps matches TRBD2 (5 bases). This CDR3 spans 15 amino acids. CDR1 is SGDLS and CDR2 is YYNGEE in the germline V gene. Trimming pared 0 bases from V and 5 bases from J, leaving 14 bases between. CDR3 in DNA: TGTGCCAGCAGCGTAGCTGCAAACCCGGGGGAGACCCAGTACTTC. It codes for CASSVAANPGETQYF.

Written as DNA, the CDR3 is TGTGCCAGCAGCCAGCATCTAGCGGGGGGGCGGTTAGATACGCAGTATTTT. It codes for CASSQHLAGGRLDTQYF. V is TRBV11-2 and J is TRBJ2-3, with TRBD2 identical over 12 bases. Germline V gives CDR1 SGHAT, CDR2 FQNNGV. The trim removed 5 bases at V and 5 bases at J, leaving 11 bases unmatched. The CDR3 has 17 amino acids.

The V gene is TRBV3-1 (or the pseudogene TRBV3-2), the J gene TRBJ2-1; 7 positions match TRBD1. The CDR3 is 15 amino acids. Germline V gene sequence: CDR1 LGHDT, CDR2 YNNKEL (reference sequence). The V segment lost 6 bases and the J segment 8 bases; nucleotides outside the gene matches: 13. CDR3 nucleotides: TGTGCCAGCAGACGACAGGGCCCTATGCTGGATGAGCAGTTCTTC. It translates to CASRRQGPMLDEQFF.

Here the CDR3 reads CASSFFVDTQYF. Written as DNA, the CDR3 is TGTGCCAGCAGCTTTTTCGTTGATACGCAGTATTTT. J is TRBJ2-3 and V is TRBV7-2; D gene uncertain. This CDR3 is 12 amino acids long. In germline, CDR1 is SGHTA, CDR2 FQGNSA. The germline V and J ends were trimmed by 3 bases and 6 bases, with 7 bases remaining between them.

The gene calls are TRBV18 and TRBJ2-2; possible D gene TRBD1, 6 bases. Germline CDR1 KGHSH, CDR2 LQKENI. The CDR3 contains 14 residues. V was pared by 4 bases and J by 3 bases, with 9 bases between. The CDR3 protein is CASSRQGHTGELFF. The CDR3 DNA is TGTGCCAGCTCACGTCAGGGGCACACCGGGGAGCTGTTTTTT.

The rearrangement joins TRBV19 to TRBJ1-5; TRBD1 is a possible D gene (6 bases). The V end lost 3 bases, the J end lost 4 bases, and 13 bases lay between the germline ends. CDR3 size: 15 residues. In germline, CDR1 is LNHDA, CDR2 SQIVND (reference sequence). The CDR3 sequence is CASSISGAGNQPQHF. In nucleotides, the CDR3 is TGTGCCAGTAGTATTTCAGGGGCGGGTAATCAGCCCCAGCATTTT.

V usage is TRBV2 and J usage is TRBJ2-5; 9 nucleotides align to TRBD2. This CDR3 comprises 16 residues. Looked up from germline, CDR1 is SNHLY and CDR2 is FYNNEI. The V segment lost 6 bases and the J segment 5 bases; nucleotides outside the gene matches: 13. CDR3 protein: CASSQARASGIETQYF. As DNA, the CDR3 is TGTGCCAGCAGCCAAGCCCGGGCTAGCGGGATCGAGACCCAGTACTTC.

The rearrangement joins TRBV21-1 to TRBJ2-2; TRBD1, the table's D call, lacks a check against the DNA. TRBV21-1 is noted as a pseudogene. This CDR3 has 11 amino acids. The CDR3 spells CQDRGNGELFF. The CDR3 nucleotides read TGTCAGGACAGGGGGAACGGGGAGCTGTTTTTT.

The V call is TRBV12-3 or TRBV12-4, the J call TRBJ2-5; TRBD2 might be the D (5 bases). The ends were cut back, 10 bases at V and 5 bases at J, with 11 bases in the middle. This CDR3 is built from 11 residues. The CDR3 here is CAKCRGETQYF. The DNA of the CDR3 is TGTGCCAAATGCCGCGGGGAGACCCAGTACTTC.

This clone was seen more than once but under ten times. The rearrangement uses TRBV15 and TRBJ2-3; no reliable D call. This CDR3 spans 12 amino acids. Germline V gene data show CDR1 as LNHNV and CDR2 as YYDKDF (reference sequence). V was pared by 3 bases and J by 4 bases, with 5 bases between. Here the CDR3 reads CATSRSSDTQYF. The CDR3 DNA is TGTGCCACCAGCAGGTCGTCAGATACGCAGTATTTT. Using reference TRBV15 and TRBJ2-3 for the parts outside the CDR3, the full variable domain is DAMVIQNPRYQVTQFGKPVTLSCSQTLNHNVMYWYQQKSSQAPKLLFHYYDKDFNNEADTPDNFQSRRPNTSFCFLDIRSPGLGDTAMYLCATSRSSDTQYFGPGTRLTVL.

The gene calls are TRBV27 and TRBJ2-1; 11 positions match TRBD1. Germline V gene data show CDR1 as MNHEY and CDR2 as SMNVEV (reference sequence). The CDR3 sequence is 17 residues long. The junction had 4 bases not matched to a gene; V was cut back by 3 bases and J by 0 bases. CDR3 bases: TGTGCCAGCAGTTTGTGGACAGGGGGCTTCTCCTACAATGAGCAGTTCTTC. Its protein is CASSLWTGGFSYNEQFF.

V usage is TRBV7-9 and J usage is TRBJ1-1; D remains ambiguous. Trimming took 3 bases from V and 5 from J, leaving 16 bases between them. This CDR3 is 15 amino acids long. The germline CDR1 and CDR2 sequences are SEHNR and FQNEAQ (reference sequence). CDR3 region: CASSLMGQRRTEAFF. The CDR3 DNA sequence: TGTGCCAGCAGCTTGATGGGCCAAAGGAGGACTGAAGCTTTCTTT.

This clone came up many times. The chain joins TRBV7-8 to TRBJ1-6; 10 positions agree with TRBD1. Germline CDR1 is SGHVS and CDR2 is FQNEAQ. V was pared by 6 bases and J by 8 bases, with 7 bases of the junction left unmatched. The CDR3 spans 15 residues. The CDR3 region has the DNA TGTGCCAGCAGATTAACCGGGACAGGGGATTCACCCCTCCACTTT. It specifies CASRLTGTGDSPLHF.

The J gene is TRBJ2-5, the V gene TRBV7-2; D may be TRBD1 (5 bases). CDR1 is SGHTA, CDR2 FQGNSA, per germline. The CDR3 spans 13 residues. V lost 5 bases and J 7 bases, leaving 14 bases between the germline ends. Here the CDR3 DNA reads TGTGCCAGCAGCCTACCCCCCACAGGGACCCAGTACTTC. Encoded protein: CASSLPPTGTQYF.

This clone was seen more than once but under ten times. The CDR3 DNA reads TGCGCCAGCAGCTTGCAGGTCCTCACAGATACGCAGTATTTT. Residues: CASSLQVLTDTQYF. The V and J genes are TRBV5-1 and TRBJ2-3; D remains unclear. From germline, CDR1 is SGHRS and CDR2 YFSETQ. The CDR3 sequence is 14 residues long. V lost 1 base and J lost 2, with 8 bases in between.

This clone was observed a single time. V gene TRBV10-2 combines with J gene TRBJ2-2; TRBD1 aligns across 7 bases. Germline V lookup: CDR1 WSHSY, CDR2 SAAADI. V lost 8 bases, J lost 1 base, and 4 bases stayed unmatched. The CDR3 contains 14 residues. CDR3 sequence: CASQDRVNTGELFF. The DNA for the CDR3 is TGCGCCAGCCAAGACAGGGTGAACACCGGGGAGCTGTTTTTT.

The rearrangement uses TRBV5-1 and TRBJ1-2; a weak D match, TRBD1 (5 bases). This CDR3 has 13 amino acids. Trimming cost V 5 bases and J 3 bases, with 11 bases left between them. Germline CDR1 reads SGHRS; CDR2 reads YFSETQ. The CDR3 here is CASSGGDYYGYTF. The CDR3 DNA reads TGCGCCAGCAGTGGAGGGGACTACTATGGCTACACCTTC. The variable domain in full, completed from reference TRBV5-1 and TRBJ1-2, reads KAGVTQTPRYLIKTRGQQVTLSCSPISGHRSVSWYQQTPGQGLQFLFEYFSETQRNKGNFPGRFSGRQFSNSRSEMNVSTLELGDSALYLCASSGGDYYGYTFGSGTRLTVV.

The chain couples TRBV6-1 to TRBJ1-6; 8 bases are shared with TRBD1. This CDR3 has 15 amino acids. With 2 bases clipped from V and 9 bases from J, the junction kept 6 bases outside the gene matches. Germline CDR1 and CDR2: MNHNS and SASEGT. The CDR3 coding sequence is TGTGCCAGCAGTGAATCTGGGACAGGATTTTCACCCCTCCACTTT. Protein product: CASSESGTGFSPLHF.

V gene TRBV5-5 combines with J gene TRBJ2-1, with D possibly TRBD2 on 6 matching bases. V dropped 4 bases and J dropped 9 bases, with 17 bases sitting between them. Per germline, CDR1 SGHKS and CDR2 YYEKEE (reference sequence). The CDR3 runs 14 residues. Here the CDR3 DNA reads TGTGCCAGCAGCAGGGACCCGGGGGACGGTGAGCAGTTCTTC. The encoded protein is CASSRDPGDGEQFF.

CDR3 nucleotides: TGCGCCAGCAGCCAAAAACAGGGGGAAAACACCATATATTTT. Translation: CASSQKQGENTIYF. The rearrangement joins TRBV4-1 to TRBJ1-3, with 8 bases that match TRBD1. This CDR3 contains 14 residues. Germline loops: CDR1 MGHRA, CDR2 YSYEKL. The junction had 3 bases not matched to a gene; V was cut back by 2 bases and J by 6 bases.